These 3 T cell receptor beta chains were sequenced from one sample in a study of human T cells and chemical hapten exposure. Described time point: patch test 1, 2 weeks after DPC sensitization. Stated treatment: therapeutic diphenylcyclopropenone sensitization with weekly scalp DPC. MiXCR was run by TCRdb on the RACE reads, yielding one entry per CDR3 protein. The data contain roughly 74,000 distinct CDR3 sequences, 25% to 40% of them singletons. This material consisted of whole blood, taken in connection with sensitization to the hapten diphenylcyclopropenone (DPC). These TCRs come from a middle-aged man with alopecia areata. Some clones in this sample may be carry-over from other donors' samples.

This chain joins TRBV12-3 or TRBV12-4 and TRBJ1-4, with TRBD1 identical over 7 bases. The CDR3 loop spans 14 amino acids. Unmatched junction bases numbered 8, after V lost 6 bases and J lost 7 bases. CDR3 sequence (DNA): TGTGCCAGCAGAGCACAGGGGCAGGGTGAAAAACTGTTTTTT. Amino acids: CASRAQGQGEKLFF.

This clonotype was detected a few times. This chain links TRBV6-5 with TRBJ2-2; 10 bases fit TRBD1. The V and J ends lost 6 bases and 5 bases, in that order; junction bases with no gene match: 12. The germline gives CDR1 MNHEY, CDR2 SVGAGI. The CDR3 totals 17 residues. The CDR3 here is CASSQSRTGGRTGELFF. The CDR3 nucleotides read TGTGCCAGCAGCCAGAGCAGGACAGGGGGACGGACCGGGGAGCTGTTTTTT.

The chain links TRBV4-2 to TRBJ2-7, with a weak D call TRBD2 (7 bases). Trimming took 0 bases from V and 9 from J, leaving 18 bases between them. The V gene's germline CDR1 is LGHNA and CDR2 YNFKEQ. The length of the CDR3 is 15 residues. The CDR3 nucleotides read TGTGCCAGCAGCCAAGATCCGACTAGGGGGGGGGGGCAGTACTTC. This gives the protein CASSQDPTRGGGQYF.